This TCR beta chain stems from a study of blood T cell repertoires in COVID-19. Across the whole study: Italy, Spain and the United States were the sources of the convalescent and acute COVID-19 samples. Sources were T cells, B-cell-depleted T cells, or PBMCs; the material itself was cDNA or gDNA.

Original analysis: Estimates of nucleated cell counts were drawn from the amplification of reference gene primers. Profiling relied on immunoSEQ multiplex PCR, and the TCRdb table lists in-frame clones only, not all of them. Clone size and V and J calls were adopted from that table, with D and trimming inferred from the DNA. The sample yields 260,000 or so clones, 82% seen once. The CDR3 runs 13 residues. V lost 2 bases and J 7 bases, leaving 9 bases between the germline ends. Germline V lookup: CDR1 MNHEY, CDR2 SVGAGI. This chain joins TRBV6-5 and TRBJ1-5; maybe TRBD1 (5 bases). The sample consisted of peripheral blood. The receptor was derived from a woman between 65 and 79 years old with acute or convalescent COVID-19. CDR3 region: CASSYGQGQPQHF. DNA of the CDR3: TGTGCCAGCAGTTACGGGCAGGGCCAGCCCCAGCATTTT.